Sequencing of this TCR beta chain was carried out in a study of blood T cell repertoires in COVID-19. Turning to the study itself: Both acute and convalescent COVID-19 samples were obtained from the United States, Italy and Spain.

Per the authors' pipeline: The assay estimated nucleated cells by amplifying reference gene primers. Some clones are missing from TCRdb's copy, which holds only in-frame ones; the method was immunoSEQ multiplex PCR. Clone size and V and J calls were adopted from that table, with D and trimming inferred from the DNA. This table has about 410,000 clones, around 91% appearing once. Germline V gives CDR1 ENHRY, CDR2 SYGVKD. The V and J ends lost 7 bases and 6 bases respectively, with 12 bases between them. This CDR3 region has 13 residues. The TCR originated in a woman in her thirties or forties with COVID-19, enrolled during active disease. V gene TRBV10-3 combines with J gene TRBJ2-2; D might be TRBD1 (5 bases). Sequenced material: peripheral blood. For the CDR3, the DNA is TGTGCCATCACCACAGGATTCTCCGGGGAGCTGTTTTTT. Encoded protein: CAITTGFSGELFF.